The following is a T cell receptor beta chain sequence with its context. Libraries were prepared by immunoSEQ multiplex PCR; TCRdb keeps only in-frame clonotypes and omits some of them. The sample lists 25,000 to 35,000 clones; approximately 91% were seen once. This entry belongs to a study of STAT5B mutations in CD4+ large granular lymphocyte leukemia. From germline, CDR1 is SNHLY and CDR2 FYNNEI. The ends were cut back, 3 bases at V and 1 base at J, with 9 bases in the middle. This CDR3 spans 14 amino acids. The sequenced sample was CD4+ T cells from blood buffy coats. The chain has TRBV2 and TRBJ1-1; TRBD1 is a possible D gene (5 bases). The sequence was obtained from a human donor in good health. CDR3 region: CASSDRGENTEAFF. Written as DNA, the CDR3 is TGTGCCAGCAGTGATCGGGGCGAGAACACTGAAGCTTTCTTT.